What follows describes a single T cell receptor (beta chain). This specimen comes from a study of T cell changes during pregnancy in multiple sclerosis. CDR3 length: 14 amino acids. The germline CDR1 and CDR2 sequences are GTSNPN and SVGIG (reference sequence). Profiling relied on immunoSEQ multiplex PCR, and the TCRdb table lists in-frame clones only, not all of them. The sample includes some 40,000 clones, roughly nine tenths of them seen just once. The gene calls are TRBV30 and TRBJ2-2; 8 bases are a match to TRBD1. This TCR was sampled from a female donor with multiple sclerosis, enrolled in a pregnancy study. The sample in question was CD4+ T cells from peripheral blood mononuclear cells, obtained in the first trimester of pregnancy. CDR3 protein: CAVDREVFPGELFF. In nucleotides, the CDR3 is TGTGCGGTGGACAGGGAAGTTTTCCCCGGGGAGCTGTTTTTT.